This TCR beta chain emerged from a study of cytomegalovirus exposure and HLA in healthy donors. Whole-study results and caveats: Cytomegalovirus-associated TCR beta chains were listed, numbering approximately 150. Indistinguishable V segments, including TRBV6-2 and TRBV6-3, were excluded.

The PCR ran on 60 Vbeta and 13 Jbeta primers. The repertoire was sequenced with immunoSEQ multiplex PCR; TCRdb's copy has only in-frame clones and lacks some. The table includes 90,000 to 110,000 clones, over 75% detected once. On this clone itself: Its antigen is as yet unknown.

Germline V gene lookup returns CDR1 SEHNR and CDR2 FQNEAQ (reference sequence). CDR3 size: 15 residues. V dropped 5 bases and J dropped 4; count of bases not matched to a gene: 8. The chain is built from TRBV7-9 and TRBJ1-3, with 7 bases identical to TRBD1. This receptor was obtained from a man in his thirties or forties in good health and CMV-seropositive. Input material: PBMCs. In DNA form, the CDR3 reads TGTGCCAGCAGCGTATGGGACAGCCTCGGAAACACCATATATTTT. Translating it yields CASSVWDSLGNTIYF.